This TCR beta chain appears in the sequencing data of a study of blood T cell repertoires in COVID-19. Turning to the study itself: From the United States, Italy and Spain came samples of acute and convalescent COVID-19.

Authors' methods: Amplification of reference gene primers was used by the study to estimate nucleated cell counts. Clones were sequenced by immunoSEQ multiplex PCR, and TCRdb holds only the in-frame ones, with some missing. V and J calls plus clone size are reproduced from that table; the DNA served to infer D and trimming. This table holds just over 300,000 clones, roughly 86% found once. The sample comprised PBMCs or T cells enriched from blood (not recorded which). This TCR came from a woman aged 18-35 years who had recovered from COVID-19.

CDR3 protein: CASSTGQGGDTQYF. CDR3 sequence (DNA): TGCGCCAGCAGCACGGGACAGGGTGGAGATACGCAGTATTTT. The chain recombines TRBV5-1 with TRBJ2-3, with 9 bases fitting TRBD1. The CDR3 has 14 amino acids. The ends lost 4 bases at V and 5 bases at J; junction bases unmatched: 5. From germline, CDR1 is SGHRS and CDR2 YFSETQ.